This T cell receptor beta chain was recorded in a study of CD4 and CD8 cells across lung adenocarcinoma regions. Trimming pared 6 bases from V and 0 bases from J, leaving 12 bases between. Germline assignment: CDR1 MNHEY and CDR2 SMNVEV (reference sequence). The CDR3 consists of 15 residues. Each CDR3 protein gets one entry after TCRdb re-called the PCR reads with MiXCR. Of about 7,300 distinct CDR3 sequences in the sample, 45% to 50% were seen once. The origin of this receptor is a male donor with lung adenocarcinoma. The CD4 and CD8 labels of this study may be unreliable. The rearrangement joins TRBV27 to TRBJ2-1; tentative D call: TRBD2 (6 bases). The sample taken for sequencing was CD8+ T cells from the center of a lung tumor. In nucleotides, the CDR3 is TGTGCCAGCAGCCTAGCGAGAAGCTCCTACAATGAGCAGTTCTTC. This translates into CASSLARSSYNEQFF.